This TCR beta chain was identified in a study of T cells in Graves' hyperthyroidism and ophthalmopathy. Template material for amplifying TCR beta CDR3 regions consisted of RNA transcripts. The HTBI set primed first-round TCR CDR3 RT-PCR. TCRdb itself ran the multiplex PCR reads through MiXCR, one entry per CDR3 protein. Here the sample spans 500,000 to 600,000 distinct CDR3 sequences, about a sixth being singletons. Patients aged 18 to 65 had newly diagnosed hyperthyroidism that had lasted under 2 months. This clonotype was picked up many times. Sequencing was done on a sample of blood. This receptor was taken from a young woman with Graves' hyperthyroidism.

As DNA, the CDR3 is TGTGCCAGCAGTTTTGGTAGTAAAGAGACCCAGTACTTC. Encoded protein: CASSFGSKETQYF. V usage is TRBV12-3 or TRBV12-4 and J usage is TRBJ2-5; D gene ambiguous. V lost 3 bases to trimming and J lost 3 bases, with 8 bases between them. The CDR3 has 13 residues.